Shown below are 30 T cell receptor beta chains from a single sample sequenced in a study of brain metastases from non-small cell lung cancer. Assay used: immunoSEQ multiplex PCR; TCRdb lists only in-frame clones, some missing. Of around 1,600 clones listed, 75% to 85% are singletons. Sequencing used tissue from a brain metastasis. The receptors come from a donor aged 40 or over with non-small cell lung cancer.

The rearrangement joins TRBV5-1 to TRBJ1-4; 7 bases line up with TRBD1. Germline-derived CDR1 and CDR2 are SGHRS and YFSETQ. V shed 0 bases and J 8 bases; nucleotides not matched to a gene: 4. The CDR3 spans 14 residues. CDR3 amino acids: CASSLGQGKEKLFF. The CDR3 DNA reads as TGCGCCAGCAGCTTGGGACAGGGCAAAGAAAAACTGTTTTTT. The full variable domain, rest sourced from reference TRBV5-1 and TRBJ1-4, is KAGVTQTPRYLIKTRGQQVTLSCSPISGHRSVSWYQQTPGQGLQFLFEYFSETQRNKGNFPGRFSGRQFSNSRSEMNVSTLELGDSALYLCASSLGQGKEKLFFGSGTQLSVL.

This clone has just a few counts. The V call is TRBV30, the J call TRBJ1-2, with TRBD1 identical over 7 bases. Germline CDR1 reads GTSNPN; CDR2 reads SVGIG (reference sequence). V dropped 2 bases and J dropped 4; count of bases not matched to a gene: 10. This CDR3 region has 15 residues. The chain's CDR3 is CAWSIGGSGGYGYTF. The DNA for the CDR3 is TGTGCCTGGAGTATAGGAGGGTCAGGGGGCTATGGCTACACCTTC.

The gene calls are TRBV5-1 and TRBJ1-2, with a possible D match to TRBD1 (5 bases). The CDR3 has 13 residues. The germline V gene encodes CDR1 SGHRS and CDR2 YFSETQ. Trimming removed 4 bases at V and 1 base at J, with 8 bases between. The CDR3 is CASSRDSNYGYTF. The CDR3, as DNA: TGCGCCAGCAGCCGAGACAGTAACTATGGCTACACCTTC.

This clone was seen only once. The chain combines TRBV5-1 with TRBJ1-4; D might be TRBD1 (6 bases). Germline CDR1 reads SGHRS; CDR2 reads YFSETQ. V gave up 0 bases and J gave up 8 bases, with 17 bases separating them. The CDR3 is 16 residues long. This chain's CDR3 is CASSLVWSGGGEKLFF. The DNA of the CDR3 is TGCGCCAGCAGCTTGGTTTGGTCTGGGGGCGGAGAAAAACTGTTTTTT.

The chain joins TRBV18 to TRBJ1-1; D not resolved. The CDR3 is 13 amino acids. Germline V lookup: CDR1 KGHSH, CDR2 LQKENI. The ends were cut back, 6 bases at V and 2 bases at J, with 10 bases in the middle. CDR3 in amino acids: CASSPNSNTEAFF. The CDR3 DNA sequence: TGTGCCAGCTCTCCTAATTCCAACACTGAAGCTTTCTTT.

V and J are TRBV6-6 and TRBJ1-1; D gene uncertain. This CDR3 contains 13 residues. Germline V gene lookup returns CDR1 MNHNY and CDR2 SVGAGI (reference sequence). V was shortened by 6 bases and J by 2 bases, with 10 bases between the two germline ends. The CDR3 sequence: CASSPILNTEAFF. DNA for the CDR3: TGTGCCAGCAGCCCTATACTTAACACTGAAGCTTTCTTT.

Remarks on this clone: A much larger clonotype is one base distant, so this may be a read error. The sample contains more than one DNA sequence encoding this CDR3. The V call is TRBV21-1, the J call TRBJ2-2; TRBD2, the table's D call, lacks a check against the DNA. TRBV21-1 is a documented pseudogene. This CDR3 has 15 residues. The CDR3: CASSKVREATGELFF. The CDR3, as DNA: TGTGCCAGCAGTAAAGTTCGGGAGGCCACCGGGGAGCTGTTTTTT.

The V gene is TRBV2, the J gene TRBJ1-2; D uncertain. The CDR3 runs 13 residues. V lost 7 bases to trimming and J lost 8 bases, with 17 bases between them. Germline CDR1 is SNHLY and CDR2 is FYNNEI. The CDR3 sequence is CASKEENPGGYTF. The DNA of the CDR3 is TGTGCCAGCAAAGAGGAAAATCCAGGAGGCTACACCTTC. The complete variable domain, with remaining parts taken from reference TRBV2 and TRBJ1-2, reads EPEVTQTPSHQVTQMGQEVILRCVPISNHLYFYWYRQILGQKVEFLVSFYNNEISEKSEIFDDQFSVERPDGSNFTLKIRSTKLEDSAMYFCASKEENPGGYTFGSGTRLTVV.

This clone was recorded a few times. This sequence joins TRBV4-1 and TRBJ1-2, with unresolved D. From germline, CDR1 is MGHRA and CDR2 YSYEKL. The CDR3 spans 14 residues. Trimming cost V 0 bases and J 4 bases, with 9 bases left between them. The CDR3 is CASSQERERYGYTF. The CDR3 DNA reads TGCGCCAGCAGCCAAGAAAGAGAGCGCTATGGCTACACCTTC.

The V gene is TRBV5-4, the J gene TRBJ1-4; D ambiguous. This CDR3 is 13 amino acids long. Trimming cost V 2 bases and J 8 bases, with 10 bases left between them. Germline V CDR1 and CDR2: SGHNT, YYREEE (reference sequence). Here the CDR3 DNA reads TGTGCCAGCAGCTTTACACTCGGGGAAAAACTGTTTTTT. Translating it yields CASSFTLGEKLFF.

V usage is TRBV5-4 and J usage is TRBJ2-7, with a tentative D call TRBD1 (6 bases). The CDR3 length is 15 residues. Deletions cut 6 bases from V and 5 bases from J, with 21 bases between. Germline V gene sequence: CDR1 SGHNT, CDR2 YYREEE (reference sequence). For the CDR3, the DNA is TGTGCCAGCAACTCATTCGGGACACCGAGAGACGAGCAGTACTTC. Encoded protein: CASNSFGTPRDEQYF.

This sequence joins TRBV30 and TRBJ1-2, with 7 bases matching TRBD1. J lost 7 bases, V lost 1 base, and 6 bases had no gene match. This CDR3 has 13 residues. From germline, CDR1 is GTSNPN and CDR2 SVGIG (reference sequence). CDR3 DNA sequence: TGTGCCTGGAGTGACAGGGGAAGGCTTGGCTACACCTTC. Its protein product is CAWSDRGRLGYTF.

The chain uses TRBV19 and TRBJ1-5; D perhaps matches TRBD1 (5 bases). In germline, CDR1 is LNHDA, CDR2 SQIVND (reference sequence). The V gene lost 8 bases and the J gene lost 3 bases, with 14 bases spanning the gap. The CDR3 has 14 amino acids. CDR3 coding DNA: TGTGCCAGTGATACCAGGGATAACAATCAGCCCCAGCATTTT. As protein: CASDTRDNNQPQHF.

This chain uses TRBV10-2 with TRBJ2-3; tentative D call: TRBD1 (6 bases). The CDR3 contains 13 residues. CDR1 WSHSY and CDR2 SAAADI come from the germline V gene. V gave up 5 bases and J gave up 3 bases, with 9 bases separating them. This CDR3 is CASSLQGTDTQYF. As DNA, the CDR3 is TGCGCCAGCAGTTTACAGGGAACAGATACGCAGTATTTT.

The chain's CDR3 is CASSPPGVSPGLNEQFF. DNA of the CDR3: TGTGCCAGCTCACCACCTGGCGTCAGCCCTGGACTCAATGAGCAGTTCTTC. The rearrangement links TRBV18 to TRBJ2-1; weak D call: TRBD2 (5 bases). CDR1 and CDR2 (germline): KGHSH, LQKENI. The CDR3 covers 17 residues. V was pared by 0 bases and J by 6 bases, with 18 bases between.

J is TRBJ1-2 and V is TRBV3-1 (or the pseudogene TRBV3-2), with D unclear. CDR3 length: 13 amino acids. Per the germline V gene, CDR1 is LGHDT and CDR2 is YNNKEL (reference sequence). Trimming cost V 5 bases and J 6 bases, with 13 bases left between them. CDR3 in DNA: TGTGCCAGCAGCTCAAGGAGCGGGGATGGCTACACCTTC. The encoded protein is CASSSRSGDGYTF.

The CDR3 spells CASRKTPSGGYTF. The CDR3 nucleotides are TGTGCCAGCAGAAAAACTCCGTCGGGTGGCTACACCTTC. The gene calls are TRBV6-5 and TRBJ1-2; D remains unclear. CDR1 MNHEY and CDR2 SVGAGI come from the germline V gene. The CDR3 is 13 amino acids. Trimming removed 6 bases from V and 7 bases from J, with 15 bases in between.

CDR3 residues: CASGLRSGNNNEQFF. DNA of the CDR3: TGTGCTAGTGGTTTGCGGTCAGGGAACAACAATGAGCAGTTCTTC. J is TRBJ2-1 and V is TRBV12-5, with D perhaps matching TRBD1 (5 bases). The CDR3 has 15 amino acids. Germline assignment: CDR1 LGHNT and CDR2 FRNRAP. The V and J ends lost 2 bases and 5 bases respectively, with 13 bases between them.

This chain connects TRBV3-1 (or the pseudogene TRBV3-2) to TRBJ1-6; D is ambiguous. The germline V gene encodes CDR1 LGHDT and CDR2 YNNKEL (reference sequence). This CDR3 is 15 amino acids long. The V end lost 0 bases, the J end lost 10 bases, and 13 bases lay between the germline ends. The CDR3 here is CASSQDWGGSSPLHF. CDR3 nucleotides: TGTGCCAGCAGCCAAGATTGGGGAGGGAGCTCACCCCTCCACTTT.

The chain recombines TRBV6-5 with TRBJ2-7; 9 nucleotides match TRBD1. CDR3 size: 15 residues. From germline, CDR1 is MNHEY and CDR2 SVGAGI. With V trimmed by 0 bases and J by 3 bases, 3 bases remained unmatched. DNA for the CDR3: TGTGCCAGCAGTTACTCATCGGGACAGGGCTACGAGCAGTACTTC. This sequence encodes CASSYSSGQGYEQYF.

CDR3 sequence (DNA): TGTGCCAGCAGCCCGAACAATTACGAGCAGTACTTC. Its translation is CASSPNNYEQYF. The rearrangement links TRBV7-8 to TRBJ2-7; no definite D call. The CDR3 contains 12 residues. V lost 5 bases and J lost 4, with 9 bases in between. Germline V gives CDR1 SGHVS, CDR2 FQNEAQ.

This clone was counted a single time. Relative to the germline gene, one junction end is altered; a read error may explain this. The V gene is TRBV19, the J gene TRBJ2-2; TRBD1 is a possible D gene (6 bases). The germline V gene has CDR1 LNHDA and CDR2 SQIVND (reference sequence). The CDR3 is 15 amino acids. CDR3 DNA: TGTGCCAATAGTATAGGGCAGGGGATCTCCGGGGAGCTGTTTTTT. Its protein product is CANSIGQGISGELFF.

V usage is TRBV5-6 and J usage is TRBJ1-5, with 9 bases fitting TRBD1. Germline-derived CDR1 and CDR2 are SGHDT and YYEEEE. The CDR3 runs to 15 residues. J gave up 9 bases and V 4 bases, and 11 bases lay outside the gene matches. For the CDR3, the DNA is TGTGCCAGCAGCCTCGGACAGGGGCTTCAGGTGCCCCAGCATTTT. This translates into CASSLGQGLQVPQHF.

The chain carries TRBV30 and TRBJ1-2; D not resolved. The germline gives CDR1 GTSNPN, CDR2 SVGIG (reference sequence). The CDR3 sequence is 13 residues long. Trimming cost V 1 base and J 2 bases, with 8 bases left between them. CDR3 nucleotides: TGTGCCTGGAGTGGAGGACTGAACTATGGCTACACCTTC. As protein: CAWSGGLNYGYTF.

As regards this clone: A read error may account for a junction end that differs from germline. The V and J genes are TRBV5-6 and TRBJ2-2; D is perhaps TRBD1 (5 bases). Per germline, CDR1 SGHDT and CDR2 YYEEEE. The CDR3 sequence is 16 residues long. DNA of the CDR3: TGTGTCAGCAGCTTGTCTCGGCAGGGGAACACCGGGGAGCTGTTTTTT. Protein: CVSSLSRQGNTGELFF.

This clone occurred once. The rearrangement joins TRBV6-2 or TRBV6-3 to TRBJ1-5, with 7 bases that match TRBD1. V trimming: 5 bases; J trimming: 3 bases; junction bases outside the gene matches: 4. This CDR3 is built from 14 residues. Germline CDR1 and CDR2: MNHEY and SVGEGT. The CDR3 bases are TGTGCCAGCAGTACAGGGGATGCCAATCAGCCCCAGCATTTT. Protein: CASSTGDANQPQHF.

With respect to this clone: The same CDR3 is also encoded by other DNA sequences in this sample. The V gene is TRBV12-3 or TRBV12-4, the J gene TRBJ2-1; maybe TRBD1 (7 bases). The CDR3 spans 12 residues. V was cut by 4 bases and J by 10 bases, with 11 bases left in between. CDR3 sequence (DNA): TGTGCCAGCAGTTCGACAGGGAGGGAGCAGTTCTTC. Its protein is CASSSTGREQFF.

In the case of this clone: A much bigger clone sits one base away, suggesting this may be a read error. Within the sample, other DNA sequences also encode this same CDR3. V is TRBV30 and J is TRBJ2-1; TRBD2 might be the D (5 bases). The CDR3 is 15 residues long. The germline V gene has CDR1 GTSNPN and CDR2 SVGIG (reference sequence). CDR3 loop: CAWTGLTSSYNEQFF. The DNA for the CDR3 is TGTGCCTGGACTGGACTCACGAGCTCCTATAATGAGCAGTTCTTC. Together with reference TRBV30 and TRBJ2-1, the CDR3 gives the full variable domain: SQTIHQWPATLVQPVGSPLSLECTVEGTSNPNLYWYRQAAGRGLQLLFYSVGIGQISSEVPQNLSASRPQDRQFILSSKKLLLSDSGFYLCAWTGLTSSYNEQFFGPGTRLTVL.

The gene calls are TRBV6-5 and TRBJ1-5; TRBD1 aligns across 9 bases. This CDR3 comprises 14 residues. V dropped 5 bases and J dropped 7; count of bases not matched to a gene: 6. Germline loops: CDR1 MNHEY, CDR2 SVGAGI. CDR3: CASSPDRGEQPQHF. CDR3 DNA sequence: TGTGCCAGCAGTCCGGACAGGGGTGAACAGCCCCAGCATTTT.

This rearrangement joins TRBV6-5 to TRBJ1-2; D uncertain. In germline, CDR1 is MNHEY, CDR2 SVGAGI. Deletions cut 0 bases from V and 5 bases from J, with 7 bases between. There are 13 residues in the CDR3. The CDR3 region is CASSYSFLYGYTF. The CDR3 region has the DNA TGTGCCAGCAGTTACTCCTTCCTTTATGGCTACACCTTC.